This is a list of T cell receptor beta chains from one sample in a study of human T cells and chemical hapten exposure. TCRdb redid the calling of the RACE reads with MiXCR, one entry per CDR3 protein. The data contain around 300,000 distinct CDR3 sequences, around 6.9% of them singletons. Material: whole blood, obtained in connection with sensitization to the hapten diphenylcyclopropenone (DPC). All receptors derive from a woman under 30 with alopecia areata. Some clones in this sample may be carry-over from other donors' samples. CDR3s include the opening cysteine and the closing phenylalanine or tryptophan. D genes are given only for firm matches. Clone size is stated in some rows and not others, as once, few, many or a class when expanded.

v_call: TRBV7-9
clone_size: .
j_call: TRBJ1-5
d_call: .
cdr3_nt: TGTGCCAGCAGCTTAAGTGGAGACCGCAATCAGCCCCAGCATTTT
cdr3_aa: CASSLSGDRNQPQHF

v_call: TRBV5-6
clone_size: many
j_call: TRBJ2-7
d_call: .
cdr3_nt: TGTGCCAGCAGCTTGTCCGCCCGCTTCCACGAGCAGTACTTC
cdr3_aa: CASSLSARFHEQYF

v_call: TRBV5-1
clone_size: few
j_call: TRBJ2-1
d_call: TRBD2
cdr3_nt: TGCGCCAGCAGCGCGGTAGCGGGGAATAATGAGCAGTTCTTC
cdr3_aa: CASSAVAGNNEQFF

v_call: TRBV10-2
clone_size: many
j_call: TRBJ1-1
d_call: .
cdr3_nt: TGCGCCAGCAGTGAGTCGGGTAAGAGACAAACAACTTTCTTT
cdr3_aa: CASSESGKRQTTFF

v_call: TRBV6-2/TRBV6-3
clone_size: few
j_call: TRBJ2-7
d_call: TRBD2
cdr3_nt: TGTGCCAGCAGTCACGTAGCGGGGTTCGCTTCCTACGAGCAGTACTTC
cdr3_aa: CASSHVAGFASYEQYF

v_call: TRBV7-2
clone_size: many
j_call: TRBJ1-5
d_call: .
cdr3_nt: TGTGCCAGCAGCGGGGGCCCTTATAGCAATCAGCCCCAGCATTTT
cdr3_aa: CASSGGPYSNQPQHF

v_call: TRBV20-1
clone_size: many
j_call: TRBJ2-3
d_call: TRBD2
cdr3_nt: TGCAGTGCTAGGTCTAGCGGAGCAGATACGCAGTATTTT
cdr3_aa: CSARSSGADTQYF

v_call: TRBV5-4
clone_size: .
j_call: TRBJ2-5
d_call: .
cdr3_nt: TGTGCCAGCACCCGCGCGGGACACCAGGAGACCCAGTACTTC
cdr3_aa: CASTRAGHQETQYF

v_call: TRBV11-2
clone_size: many
j_call: TRBJ2-7
d_call: .
cdr3_nt: TGTGCCAGCAGCCCGGATACTAGGGACGAGCAGTACTTC
cdr3_aa: CASSPDTRDEQYF

v_call: TRBV25-1
clone_size: .
j_call: TRBJ2-3
d_call: TRBD2
cdr3_nt: TGTGCCAGCAGTGAATCTCGAGCGGGGGGCCTCACAGATACGCAGTATTTT
cdr3_aa: CASSESRAGGLTDTQYF

v_call: TRBV10-3
clone_size: .
j_call: TRBJ1-4
d_call: TRBD1
cdr3_nt: TGTGCCATCAGTGTTGGGACAGGGGATGAAAAACTGTTTTTT
cdr3_aa: CAISVGTGDEKLFF

v_call: TRBV7-9
clone_size: few
j_call: TRBJ1-2
d_call: .
cdr3_nt: TGTGCCAGCACCCCCCCGGACGTTTACTACACCTTC
cdr3_aa: CASTPPDVYYTF

v_call: TRBV15
clone_size: many
j_call: TRBJ2-3
d_call: .
cdr3_nt: TGTGCCACCAGGGGGCCCGAGTCGGCGACAGATACGCAGTATTTT
cdr3_aa: CATRGPESATDTQYF

v_call: TRBV6-5
clone_size: few
j_call: TRBJ1-2
d_call: .
cdr3_nt: TGTGCCAGCAGCCTAGGGGTTGACTATGGCTACACCTTC
cdr3_aa: CASSLGVDYGYTF

v_call: TRBV27
clone_size: .
j_call: TRBJ1-5
d_call: .
cdr3_nt: TGTGCCAGCAGTTTATTAGCCGGGCAGCGTCAGCCCCAGCATTTT
cdr3_aa: CASSLLAGQRQPQHF